A single sample gave rise to the 16 T cell receptor beta chains below, sequenced in a study of STAT5B mutations in CD4+ large granular lymphocyte leukemia. Libraries were prepared by immunoSEQ multiplex PCR; TCRdb keeps only in-frame clonotypes and omits some of them. The sample shows about 25,000 clones, 74% of them seen only once. Material: CD4+ T cells from blood buffy coats. The source is a human donor in good health.

The chain recombines TRBV14 with TRBJ1-2; D might be TRBD1 (6 bases). Between the trimmed V and J ends, which lost 0 bases and 14 bases, there was a span of 19 bases. Per the germline V gene, CDR1 is SGHDN and CDR2 is FVKESK. CDR3 length: 14 amino acids. The CDR3 region has the DNA TGTGCCAGCAGCCAAGATCTGCGGGACACACCGCGTACCTTC. This translates into CASSQDLRDTPRTF.

By its share, this clone is medium-sized. The chain employs TRBV9 and TRBJ1-6; D is possibly TRBD1 (6 bases). This CDR3 spans 14 amino acids. Germline lookup yields CDR1 SGDLS and CDR2 YYNGEE. Trimming shortened V by 4 bases and J by 6 bases, and 11 bases separated the two germline ends. CDR3 amino acids: CASSSRDINSPLHF. CDR3 nucleotide sequence: TGTGCCAGCAGCTCCCGGGACATTAATTCACCCCTCCACTTT.

The table lists this clone with a few counts. The rearrangement links TRBV7-2 to TRBJ1-3; D gene unclear. V lost 1 base and J 4 bases, leaving 2 bases between the germline ends. The CDR3 covers 12 residues. Germline CDR1 reads SGHTA; CDR2 reads FQGNSA. As DNA, the CDR3 is TGTGCCAGCAGCTTAGGAGGAAACACCATATATTTT. Its translation: CASSLGGNTIYF.

The chain is built from TRBV19 and TRBJ1-1; a possible D gene is TRBD1 (5 bases). Deletions cut 5 bases from V and 1 base from J, with 8 bases between. This CDR3 is built from 13 residues. In germline, CDR1 is LNHDA, CDR2 SQIVND (reference sequence). CDR3 residues: CASSPQGNTEAFF. The CDR3 bases are TGTGCCAGTAGTCCCCAGGGGAACACTGAAGCTTTCTTT.

This chain links TRBV7-2 with TRBJ1-1; D possibly corresponds to TRBD1 (6 bases). V was clipped by 5 bases and J by 4 bases, with 11 bases between them. The CDR3 contains 13 residues. CDR1 is SGHTA, CDR2 FQGNSA, per germline. This CDR3 is CASSVQGSTEAFF. Written as DNA, the CDR3 is TGTGCCAGCAGCGTACAGGGAAGCACTGAAGCTTTCTTT.

The chain carries TRBV6-5 and TRBJ1-6, with D unclear. The germline V and J ends were trimmed by 6 bases and 10 bases, with 13 bases remaining between them. Germline CDR1 reads MNHEY; CDR2 reads SVGAGI. CDR3 length equals 13 residues. DNA for the CDR3: TGTGCCAGCAGGCCGGGCAAGTCGTCACCCCTCCACTTT. Encoded protein: CASRPGKSSPLHF.

The V and J genes are TRBV7-3 and TRBJ1-2; 7 nucleotides line up with TRBD1. The CDR3 has 17 amino acids. V lost 2 bases to trimming and J lost 2 bases; unmatched junction nucleotides: 11. CDR1 is SGHTA and CDR2 is FQGTGA in the germline V gene. This CDR3 reads CASSLAEGLTGNYGYTF. Here the CDR3 DNA reads TGTGCCAGCAGCTTAGCCGAGGGGCTGACAGGGAACTATGGCTACACCTTC.

The chain has TRBV21-1 and TRBJ2-3; no check of the table's D call, TRBD2, against the DNA was made. TRBV21-1 is a pseudogene segment. The CDR3 is 15 residues long. The CDR3 bases are TGTGCCAGCAGCATATACAGCGGGGGGGCAGATACGCAGTATTTT. It codes for CASSIYSGGADTQYF.

CDR3: CASSGWEVADNEKLFF. As DNA, the CDR3 is TGTGCCAGCAGCGGCTGGGAAGTGGCAGATAATGAAAAACTGTTTTTT. The chain links TRBV7-6 to TRBJ1-4; D gene uncertain. CDR1 is SGHVS, CDR2 FNYEAQ, per germline. This CDR3 spans 16 amino acids. V was trimmed by 5 bases and J by 4 bases, leaving 17 bases between them.

CDR3 region: CASSAIQNTGELFF. The CDR3 region has the DNA TGTGCCAGCAGCGCGATCCAGAACACCGGGGAGCTGTTTTTT. The rearrangement uses TRBV5-5 and TRBJ2-2; D is uncertain. The CDR3 length is 14 residues. V was pared by 4 bases and J by 1 base, with 8 bases between. Germline V gives CDR1 SGHKS, CDR2 YYEKEE (reference sequence).

The chain has TRBV11-2 and TRBJ2-2, with 8 bases fitting TRBD2. In germline, CDR1 is SGHAT, CDR2 FQNNGV. The CDR3 extends over 15 amino acids. V was pared by 5 bases and J by 4 bases, with 6 bases of the junction left unmatched. The CDR3 protein is CASSLTSVSTGELFF. The DNA for the CDR3 is TGTGCCAGCAGCCTGACTAGCGTTAGCACCGGGGAGCTGTTTTTT.

The sample holds one count of this clone. V gene TRBV5-4 combines with J gene TRBJ2-7; possibly TRBD1 for D (5 bases). V lost 4 bases to trimming and J lost 0 bases, with 14 bases between them. CDR3 size: 15 residues. CDR1 and CDR2 (germline): SGHNT, YYREEE (reference sequence). CDR3 in DNA: TGTGCCAGCAGCCCGAAGGGGCAGCTCTCCTACGAGCAGTACTTC. The encoded protein is CASSPKGQLSYEQYF.

The chain combines TRBV20-1 with TRBJ2-5; D is ambiguous. The germline V gene has CDR1 DFQATT and CDR2 SNEGSKA (reference sequence). V shed 5 bases and J shed 3 bases, with 4 bases lying between them. The CDR3 spans 10 residues. The CDR3 sequence is CSAFEETQYF. The CDR3, as DNA: TGCAGTGCTTTCGAAGAGACCCAGTACTTC.

This clone was seen just once. The chain carries TRBV7-8 and TRBJ1-6; TRBD1 is a possible D gene (5 bases). The CDR3 consists of 14 residues. Germline assignment: CDR1 SGHVS and CDR2 FQNEAQ. V was shortened by 2 bases and J by 7 bases, with 9 bases between the two germline ends. CDR3 sequence (DNA): TGTGCCAGCAGCTTACCCAGGGCGAATTCACCCCTCCACTTT. Protein product: CASSLPRANSPLHF.

CDR3 DNA sequence: TGTGCCTGGAGTGTAGTCGGTTCTGGAAACACCATATATTTT. Protein product: CAWSVVGSGNTIYF. This rearrangement joins TRBV30 to TRBJ1-3; D ambiguous. Germline CDR1 reads GTSNPN; CDR2 reads SVGIG (reference sequence). This CDR3 spans 14 amino acids. V gave up 0 bases and J gave up 1 base, with 7 bases separating them.

DNA of the CDR3: TGTGCCACCAGCAGAGATCAGGGAGCCCAATATACGTACCGGGAAAAACTGTTTTTT. Protein: CATSRDQGAQYTYREKLFF. The chain couples TRBV15 to TRBJ1-4; tentative D call: TRBD1 (5 bases). Germline CDR1 and CDR2: LNHNV and YYDKDF (reference sequence). This CDR3 comprises 19 residues. Between the trimmed V and J ends, which lost 0 bases and 8 bases, there was a span of 25 bases.